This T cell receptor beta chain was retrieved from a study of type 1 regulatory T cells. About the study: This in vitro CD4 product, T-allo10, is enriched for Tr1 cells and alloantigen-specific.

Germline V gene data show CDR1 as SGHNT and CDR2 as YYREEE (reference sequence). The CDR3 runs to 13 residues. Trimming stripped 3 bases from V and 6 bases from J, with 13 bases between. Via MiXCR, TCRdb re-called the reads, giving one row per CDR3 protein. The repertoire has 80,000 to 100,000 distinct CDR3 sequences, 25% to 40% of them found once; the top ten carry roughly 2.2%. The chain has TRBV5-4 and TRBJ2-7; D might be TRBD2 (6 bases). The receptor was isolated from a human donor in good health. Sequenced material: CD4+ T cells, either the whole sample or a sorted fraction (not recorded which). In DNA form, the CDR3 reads TGTGCCAGCAGCTCCGAGGGACTCCTCGAGCAGTACTTC. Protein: CASSSEGLLEQYF.